These 24 T cell receptor beta chains came from one sample sequenced in a study of identical twins. TCRdb re-called the 5' RACE reads through MiXCR, storing one row per CDR3 protein. The sample comprises just under 650,000 distinct CDR3 sequences, just over 7% of which are singletons, and approximately 1.5% rests with the top ten. The sample was also linked to a second study, of yellow fever vaccine responses in identical twins.

Sequenced material: PBMCs. These receptors were obtained from a woman between 18 and 30 years old in good health.

This clonotype was seen at least ten times. V is TRBV12-3 or TRBV12-4 and J is TRBJ1-1, with TRBD1 matching over 8 bases. This CDR3 contains 14 residues. After removal of 6 bases from V and 4 bases from J, the junction contained 7 bases not matched to a gene. The CDR3: CASSLGQGFTEAFF. CDR3 in DNA: TGTGCCAGCAGCCTCGGACAGGGATTCACTGAAGCTTTCTTT.

This chain's CDR3 is CASSPEGTQGETYEQYF. Here the CDR3 DNA reads TGTGCCAGCAGCCCAGAGGGGACACAGGGGGAGACCTACGAGCAGTACTTC. This sequence joins TRBV4-2 and TRBJ2-7; 8 nucleotides line up with TRBD1. V was clipped by 4 bases and J by 2 bases; unmatched bases: 13. This CDR3 spans 17 amino acids. Germline CDR1 and CDR2: LGHNA and YNFKEQ.

At least ten counts were recorded for this clonotype. The chain couples TRBV12-3 or TRBV12-4 to TRBJ2-5, with no clear D. The CDR3 is 12 amino acids. Between the trimmed V and J ends, which lost 4 bases and 2 bases, there was a span of 5 bases. The CDR3 loop is CASSWGQETQYF. Written as DNA, the CDR3 is TGTGCCAGCAGTTGGGGTCAAGAGACCCAGTACTTC.

This clonotype was seen a few times. V gene TRBV20-1 combines with J gene TRBJ2-5; 11 bases match TRBD2. This CDR3 comprises 15 residues. V was pared by 7 bases and J by 3 bases, with 10 bases of the junction left unmatched. CDR1 is DFQATT and CDR2 is SNEGSKA in the germline V gene (reference sequence). Here the CDR3 reads CSVQMPGLAEETQYF. For the CDR3, the DNA is TGCAGTGTACAAATGCCGGGACTAGCGGAAGAGACCCAGTACTTC.

A few counts support this clonotype. The chain is built from TRBV6-2 or TRBV6-3 and TRBJ2-1; TRBD2 matches at 7 bases. The CDR3 length is 14 residues. Germline V gene data show CDR1 as MNHEY and CDR2 as SVGEGT. J gave up 3 bases and V 10 bases, and 9 bases lay outside the gene matches. The DNA of the CDR3 is TGTGCCATCTCTCCTGGGGGGGACTACAATGAGCAGTTCTTC. Its translation is CAISPGGDYNEQFF.

The chain has TRBV15 and TRBJ2-3, with 9 bases identical to TRBD2. The CDR3 contains 16 residues. Per the germline V gene, CDR1 is LNHNV and CDR2 is YYDKDF (reference sequence). J was trimmed by 1 base and V by 1 base; bases with no gene match: 3. The CDR3 reads CATSRGAGGRTDTQYF. For the CDR3, the DNA is TGTGCCACCAGCAGAGGGGCGGGAGGGCGCACAGATACGCAGTATTTT.

This clonotype was detected many times. The V and J genes are TRBV12-3 or TRBV12-4 and TRBJ1-2; no clear D. The CDR3 runs 16 residues. Deletions cut 0 bases from V and 1 base from J, with 12 bases between. The chain's CDR3 is CASSLAGRQVNYGYTF. DNA for the CDR3: TGTGCCAGCAGTTTAGCGGGAAGGCAAGTTAACTATGGCTACACCTTC.

This clonotype was detected ten times or more. The CDR3 DNA reads as TGTGCCACCAGTGATCCCGCACAGGGGCACGAGCAGTACTTC. It specifies CATSDPAQGHEQYF. The chain links TRBV24-1 to TRBJ2-7, with TRBD1 identical over 7 bases. The CDR3 contains 14 residues. The junction had 6 bases not matched to a gene; V was cut back by 3 bases and J by 5 bases. CDR1 KGHDR and CDR2 SFDVKD come from the germline V gene.

The sample holds many counts of this clonotype. This sequence joins TRBV2 and TRBJ2-3; D might be TRBD2 (6 bases). This CDR3 is 14 amino acids long. The ends were cut back, 7 bases at V and 8 bases at J, with 19 bases in the middle. Germline V gives CDR1 SNHLY, CDR2 FYNNEI. CDR3 in amino acids: CASMQDYLQVTQYF. As DNA, the CDR3 is TGTGCCAGCATGCAGGACTACCTTCAGGTTACGCAGTATTTT.

The chain recombines TRBV12-3 or TRBV12-4 with TRBJ1-2, with D possibly matching TRBD1 (6 bases). The CDR3 runs 13 residues. V was shortened by 5 bases and J by 5 bases, with 12 bases between the two germline ends. CDR3 loop: CASSRGGWYGYTF. The CDR3 DNA reads as TGTGCCAGCAGTCGAGGGGGGTGGTATGGCTACACCTTC.

This clonotype was counted only a few times. The chain links TRBV11-3 to TRBJ2-1, with 11 nucleotides matching TRBD1. Germline V gives CDR1 SGHNT, CDR2 YENEEA. Trimming at V came to 5 bases and at J to 6 bases, leaving 12 bases not matched to a gene. This CDR3 spans 17 amino acids. CDR3 DNA sequence: TGTGCCAGCAGCAGCGGGACAGGGGGTTTTTTTGGCAATGAGCAGTTCTTC. It translates to CASSSGTGGFFGNEQFF.

This clonotype occurred a few times. The gene calls are TRBV5-1 and TRBJ2-1; 7 bases map to TRBD1. This CDR3 has 13 amino acids. The V gene end was trimmed by 0 bases and the J gene end by 9 bases; junction bases not matched to a gene: 3. The germline gives CDR1 SGHRS, CDR2 YFSETQ. This CDR3 is CASSLGQGSEQFF. The CDR3 region has the DNA TGCGCCAGCAGCTTGGGACAGGGTTCTGAGCAGTTCTTC.

The CDR3 region is CSAIAGYTEAFF. The CDR3 region has the DNA TGCAGTGCTATTGCAGGGTACACTGAAGCTTTCTTT. This chain links TRBV20-1 with TRBJ1-1; a weak D match, TRBD1 (5 bases). The CDR3 has 12 amino acids. Trimming cost V 4 bases and J 3 bases, with 9 bases left between them. Germline CDR1 reads DFQATT; CDR2 reads SNEGSKA (reference sequence).

This clonotype was recorded many times. The chain uses TRBV9 and TRBJ2-1; 10 bases are shared with TRBD2. This CDR3 comprises 16 residues. CDR1 is SGDLS, CDR2 YYNGEE, per germline. V was pared by 0 bases and J by 6 bases, with 6 bases of the junction left unmatched. The CDR3 is CASSVEASGGSNEQFF. CDR3 sequence (DNA): TGTGCCAGCAGCGTAGAGGCTAGCGGGGGCTCCAATGAGCAGTTCTTC.

The chain is built from TRBV7-9 and TRBJ2-6; the D is unclear. CDR3 length: 13 residues. The V gene lost 5 bases and the J gene lost 6 bases, with 8 bases spanning the gap. CDR1 and CDR2 from the germline V gene are SEHNR and FQNEAQ (reference sequence). DNA for the CDR3: TGTGCCAGCAGCCTGAGAGAGGCCAACGTCCTGACTTTC. Its protein product is CASSLREANVLTF.

About this clonotype itself: The junction shows a germline mismatch at one end, possibly a read error. The chain combines TRBV7-3 with TRBJ1-1; tentatively, D is TRBD1 (6 bases). The CDR3 spans 16 residues. Germline-derived CDR1 and CDR2 are SGHTA and FQGTGA. The CDR3 DNA reads as TGTGCCAGCAGCGTAACAGGGCCCCGTATGAACACTGAAGCTTTCTTT. Translation: CASSVTGPRMNTEAFF.

The rearrangement links TRBV9 to TRBJ2-1; the match to TRBD2 covers 11 bases. The CDR3 sequence is 15 residues long. V gave up 3 bases and J gave up 6 bases; unmatched junction bases: 5. The germline CDR1 and CDR2 sequences are SGDLS and YYNGEE. The CDR3 loop is CASSASGTSGNEQFF. The CDR3 coding sequence is TGTGCCAGCAGCGCCTCCGGGACTAGCGGCAATGAGCAGTTCTTC.

This clonotype was detected ten times or more. This chain links TRBV3-1 with TRBJ2-7; TRBD2 matches at 7 bases. The CDR3 is 14 residues long. In germline, CDR1 is LGHDT, CDR2 YNNKEL (reference sequence). V dropped 1 base and J dropped 1; count of bases not matched to a gene: 1. The CDR3 protein is CASSQGRGSYEQYV. Here the CDR3 DNA reads TGTGCCAGCAGCCAAGGGCGGGGGTCCTACGAGCAGTACGTC.

The table lists this clonotype with a few counts. The chain has TRBV28 and TRBJ2-1; 9 bases fit TRBD1. Trimming at V came to 9 bases and at J to 5 bases, leaving 5 bases not matched to a gene. The CDR3 consists of 13 residues. The germline gives CDR1 MDHEN, CDR2 SYDVKM. CDR3 nucleotides: TGTGCCAGTGGGACAGGGCCTAACAATGAGCAGTTCTTC. It encodes CASGTGPNNEQFF.

This clonotype appeared a few times. The chain combines TRBV7-9 with TRBJ1-4; D call uncertain. V was cut by 7 bases and J by 3 bases, with 15 bases left in between. Germline V gene sequence: CDR1 SEHNR, CDR2 FQNEAQ (reference sequence). This CDR3 contains 15 residues. The CDR3 DNA is TGTGCCAGCATGCGGGGAGACGGGTCTAATGAAAAACTGTTTTTT. As protein: CASMRGDGSNEKLFF.

This clonotype was counted a few times. The chain's CDR3 is CASSYRRVQTQYF. The CDR3 DNA reads as TGTGCCAGCAGTTACCGCAGGGTACAGACCCAGTACTTC. The chain uses TRBV6-5 and TRBJ2-5; tentatively, D is TRBD1 (5 bases). Germline CDR1 MNHEY, CDR2 SVGAGI. This CDR3 is built from 13 residues. V lost 2 bases and J 6 bases, leaving 10 bases between the germline ends.

The CDR3 is CASSYSRDFNEQFF. CDR3 DNA: TGTGCCAGCAGTTACTCGAGAGATTTTAATGAGCAGTTCTTC. V and J are TRBV6-5 and TRBJ2-1, with D unclear. Germline V lookup: CDR1 MNHEY, CDR2 SVGAGI. The CDR3 covers 14 residues. The ends were cut back, 0 bases at V and 7 bases at J, with 10 bases in the middle.

This clonotype came up a few times. This sequence joins TRBV7-8 and TRBJ2-5; D is uncertain. This CDR3 is built from 11 residues. V was trimmed by 10 bases and J by 7 bases, leaving 13 bases between them. CDR1 is SGHVS and CDR2 is FQNEAQ in the germline V gene. DNA for the CDR3: TGTGCCATCGTAACGTGGGGGACCCAGTACTTC. Translating gives CAIVTWGTQYF.

This clonotype was seen at least ten times. This CDR3 is CASRTGAYEQYF. The CDR3 DNA reads as TGTGCCAGCAGGACAGGGGCCTACGAGCAGTACTTC. The gene calls are TRBV2 and TRBJ2-7; TRBD1 matches at 8 bases. V dropped 6 bases and J dropped 2; count of bases not matched to a gene: 0. The CDR3 has 12 residues. Germline CDR1 reads SNHLY; CDR2 reads FYNNEI.